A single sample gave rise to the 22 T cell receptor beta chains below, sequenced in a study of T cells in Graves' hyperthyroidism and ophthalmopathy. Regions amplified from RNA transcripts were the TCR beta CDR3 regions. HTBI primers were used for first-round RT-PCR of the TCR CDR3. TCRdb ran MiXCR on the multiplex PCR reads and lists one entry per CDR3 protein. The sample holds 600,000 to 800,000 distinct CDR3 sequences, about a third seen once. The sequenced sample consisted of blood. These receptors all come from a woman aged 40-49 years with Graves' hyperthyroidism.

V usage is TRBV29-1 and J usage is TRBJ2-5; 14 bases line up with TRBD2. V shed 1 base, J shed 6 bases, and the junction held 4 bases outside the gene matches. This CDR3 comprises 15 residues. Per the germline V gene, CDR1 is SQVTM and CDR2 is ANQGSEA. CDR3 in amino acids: CSVEGLAGGPKTQYF. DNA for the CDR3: TGCAGCGTTGAAGGACTAGCGGGAGGGCCGAAGACCCAGTACTTC.

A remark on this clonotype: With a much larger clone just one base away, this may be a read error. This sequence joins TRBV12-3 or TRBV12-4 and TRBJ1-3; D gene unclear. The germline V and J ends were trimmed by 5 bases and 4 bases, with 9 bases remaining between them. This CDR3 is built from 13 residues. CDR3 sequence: CASSRASGNTIYF. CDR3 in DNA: TGTGCCAGCAGTCGGGCGAGCGGAAACACCATATATTTT.

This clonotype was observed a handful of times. The CDR3 spells CSARSTSFGNTIYF. Here the CDR3 DNA reads TGCAGTGCTAGGTCGACCTCATTCGGAAACACCATATATTTT. V gene TRBV20-1 combines with J gene TRBJ1-3; D is uncertain. Germline assignment: CDR1 DFQATT and CDR2 SNEGSKA (reference sequence). Trimming removed 3 bases at V and 4 bases at J, with 13 bases between. The CDR3 spans 14 residues.

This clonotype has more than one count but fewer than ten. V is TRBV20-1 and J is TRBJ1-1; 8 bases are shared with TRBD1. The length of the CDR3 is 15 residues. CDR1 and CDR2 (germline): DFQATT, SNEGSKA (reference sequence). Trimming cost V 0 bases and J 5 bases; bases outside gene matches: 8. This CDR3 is CSARDPGQGGTEAFF. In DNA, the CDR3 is TGCAGTGCTAGAGATCCCGGACAGGGAGGGACTGAAGCTTTCTTT.

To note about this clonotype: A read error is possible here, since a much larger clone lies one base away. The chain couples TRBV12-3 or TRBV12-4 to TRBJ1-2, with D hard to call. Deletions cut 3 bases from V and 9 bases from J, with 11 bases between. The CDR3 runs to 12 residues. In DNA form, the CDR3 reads TGTGCCAGCAGTTTTAATCCGGTCAGCTACACCTTC. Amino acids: CASSFNPVSYTF.

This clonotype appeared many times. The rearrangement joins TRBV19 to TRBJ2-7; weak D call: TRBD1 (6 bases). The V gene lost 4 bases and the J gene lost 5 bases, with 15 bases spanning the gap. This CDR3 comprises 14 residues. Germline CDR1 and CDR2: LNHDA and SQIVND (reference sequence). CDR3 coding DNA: TGTGCCAGTAGTAAACCAGGGGATACCAACGAGCAGTACTTC. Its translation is CASSKPGDTNEQYF.

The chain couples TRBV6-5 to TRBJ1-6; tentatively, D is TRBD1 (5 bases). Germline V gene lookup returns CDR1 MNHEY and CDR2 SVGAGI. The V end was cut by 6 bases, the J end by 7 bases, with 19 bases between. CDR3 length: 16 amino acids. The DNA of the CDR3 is TGTGCCAGCAGACCCGGGACGGGTGTCGGCAATTCACCCCTCCACTTT. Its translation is CASRPGTGVGNSPLHF.

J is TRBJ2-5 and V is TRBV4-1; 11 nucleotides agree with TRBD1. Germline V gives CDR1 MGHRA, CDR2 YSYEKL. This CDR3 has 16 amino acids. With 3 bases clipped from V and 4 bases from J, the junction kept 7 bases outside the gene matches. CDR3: CASSQWTGGNGETQYF. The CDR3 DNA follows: TGCGCCAGCAGCCAGTGGACAGGGGGCAACGGAGAGACCCAGTACTTC.

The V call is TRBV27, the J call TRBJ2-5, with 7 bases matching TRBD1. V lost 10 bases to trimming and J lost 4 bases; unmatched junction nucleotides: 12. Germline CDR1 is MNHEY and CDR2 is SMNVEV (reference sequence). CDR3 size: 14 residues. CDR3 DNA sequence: TGTGCCACCAAGGGGGCGGACTCTGGAGAGACCCAGTACTTC. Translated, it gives CATKGADSGETQYF.

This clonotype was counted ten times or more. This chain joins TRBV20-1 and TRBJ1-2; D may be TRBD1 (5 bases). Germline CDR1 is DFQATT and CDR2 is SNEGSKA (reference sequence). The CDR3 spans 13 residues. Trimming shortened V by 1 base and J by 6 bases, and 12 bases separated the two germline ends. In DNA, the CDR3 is TGCAGTGCTAGAGCCGCCCGGGACGATGGCTACACCTTC. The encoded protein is CSARAARDDGYTF.

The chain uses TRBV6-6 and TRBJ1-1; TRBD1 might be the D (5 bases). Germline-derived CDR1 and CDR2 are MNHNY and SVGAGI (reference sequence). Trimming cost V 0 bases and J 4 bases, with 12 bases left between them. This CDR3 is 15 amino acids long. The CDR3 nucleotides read TGTGCCAGCAGTTACTCTAGCCGGGGACCCACTGAAGCTTTCTTT. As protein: CASSYSSRGPTEAFF.

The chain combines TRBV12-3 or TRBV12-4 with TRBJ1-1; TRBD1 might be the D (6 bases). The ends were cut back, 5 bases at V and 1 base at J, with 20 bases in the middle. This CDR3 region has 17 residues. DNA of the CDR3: TGTGCCAGCAGTCCCTTCGGCAGGGGCTTTTCGAACACTGAAGCTTTCTTT. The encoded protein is CASSPFGRGFSNTEAFF.

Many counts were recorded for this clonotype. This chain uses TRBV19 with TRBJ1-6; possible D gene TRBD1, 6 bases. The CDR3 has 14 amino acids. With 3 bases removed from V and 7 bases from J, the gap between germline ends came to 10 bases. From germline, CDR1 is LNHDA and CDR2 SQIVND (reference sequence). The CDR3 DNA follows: TGTGCCAGTAGTATCCAGGGGACCAATTCACCCCTCCACTTT. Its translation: CASSIQGTNSPLHF.

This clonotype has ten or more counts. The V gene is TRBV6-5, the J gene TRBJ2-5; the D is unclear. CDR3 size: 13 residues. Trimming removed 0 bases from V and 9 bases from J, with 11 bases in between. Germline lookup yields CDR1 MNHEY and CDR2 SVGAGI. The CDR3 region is CASSYSLTSAQYF. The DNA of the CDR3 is TGTGCCAGCAGTTACTCGCTCACATCGGCCCAGTACTTC.

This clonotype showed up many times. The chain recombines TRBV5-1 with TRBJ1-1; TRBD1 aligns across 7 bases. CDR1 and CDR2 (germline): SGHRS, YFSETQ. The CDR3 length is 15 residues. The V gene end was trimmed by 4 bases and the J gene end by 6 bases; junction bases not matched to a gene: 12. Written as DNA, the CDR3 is TGCGCCAGCAGCCTTATGGGACAGCGAGGCCCTGAAGCTTTCTTT. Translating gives CASSLMGQRGPEAFF.

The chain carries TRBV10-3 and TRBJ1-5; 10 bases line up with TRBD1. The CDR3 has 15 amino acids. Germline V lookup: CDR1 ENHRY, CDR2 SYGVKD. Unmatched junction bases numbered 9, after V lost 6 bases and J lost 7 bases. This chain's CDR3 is CAIRAGTGVGQPQHF. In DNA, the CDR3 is TGTGCCATCAGGGCCGGGACAGGGGTCGGGCAGCCCCAGCATTTT.

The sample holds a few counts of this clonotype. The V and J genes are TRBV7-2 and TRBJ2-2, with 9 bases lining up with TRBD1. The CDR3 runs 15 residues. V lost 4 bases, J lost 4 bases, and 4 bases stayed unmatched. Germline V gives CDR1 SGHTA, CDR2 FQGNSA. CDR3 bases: TGTGCCAGCAGCTCGGGGACAGGGACCACCGGGGAGCTGTTTTTT. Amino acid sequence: CASSSGTGTTGELFF.

Written as DNA, the CDR3 is TGTGCCACCCACGGTAGCATACAGGGGTCTGGGGCCAACGTCCTGACTTTC. Its protein is CATHGSIQGSGANVLTF. The genes are TRBV25-1 and TRBJ2-6, with 7 bases identical to TRBD1. There are 17 residues in the CDR3. CDR1 is MGHDK, CDR2 SYGVNS, per germline. With V trimmed by 10 bases and J by 1 base, 13 bases remained unmatched. Based on the CDR3 plus reference TRBV25-1 and TRBJ2-6, the full variable domain is EADIYQTPRYLVIGTGKKITLECSQTMGHDKMYWYQQDPGMELHLIHYSYGVNSTEKGDLSSESTVSRIRTEHFPLTLESARPSHTSQYLCATHGSIQGSGANVLTFGAGSRLTVL.

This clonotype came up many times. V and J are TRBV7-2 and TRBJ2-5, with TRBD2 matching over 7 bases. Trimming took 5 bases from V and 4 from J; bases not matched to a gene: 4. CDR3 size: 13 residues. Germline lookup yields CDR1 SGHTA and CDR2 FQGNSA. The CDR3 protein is CASSRAGIETQYF. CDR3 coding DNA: TGTGCCAGCAGCCGAGCGGGAATAGAGACCCAGTACTTC.

The CDR3 DNA reads as TGTGCCACTGGAGCGTCGGTTATCTACGAGCAGTACTTC. Amino acid sequence: CATGASVIYEQYF. The chain joins TRBV10-3 to TRBJ2-7; no definite D call. V was trimmed by 10 bases and J by 3 bases, leaving 16 bases between them. Germline V gene sequence: CDR1 ENHRY, CDR2 SYGVKD. The CDR3 is 13 amino acids.

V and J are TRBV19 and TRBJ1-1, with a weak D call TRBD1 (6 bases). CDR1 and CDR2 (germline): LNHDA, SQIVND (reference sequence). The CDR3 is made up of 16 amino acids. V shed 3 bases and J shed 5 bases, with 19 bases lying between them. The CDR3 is CASSIGGALGRTEAFF. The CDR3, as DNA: TGTGCCAGTAGTATCGGGGGCGCGTTAGGTCGTACTGAAGCTTTCTTT.

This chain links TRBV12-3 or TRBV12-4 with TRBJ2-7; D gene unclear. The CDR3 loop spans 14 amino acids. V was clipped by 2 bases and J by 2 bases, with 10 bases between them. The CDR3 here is CASSLPSLTYEQYF. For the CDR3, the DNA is TGTGCCAGCAGTTTACCCTCTCTTACCTACGAGCAGTACTTC.